The 20 T cell receptor beta chains reported below all come from one sample, sequenced in a study of cytomegalovirus exposure and HLA in healthy donors. The PCR employed 60 Vbeta primers together with 13 Jbeta primers. The table came from immunoSEQ multiplex PCR; TCRdb's copy has only in-frame clones and leaves some out. Here the sample spans about 120,000 clones, approximately 65% being singletons. The material sequenced was PBMCs. The receptors shown here come from a man between 18 and 35 years old in good health and CMV-seronegative.

This clone has just one count. The chain carries TRBV18 and TRBJ2-1, with 7 nucleotides matching TRBD2. Germline loops: CDR1 KGHSH, CDR2 LQKENI. V shed 3 bases, J shed 6 bases, and the junction held 11 bases outside the gene matches. The CDR3 extends over 16 amino acids. The chain's CDR3 is CASSPKRDLRGNEQFF. The CDR3 nucleotides read TGTGCCAGCTCACCTAAGCGGGACCTAAGGGGCAATGAGCAGTTCTTC.

This clone has just one count. In nucleotides, the CDR3 is TGTGCCAGCAGCCGCCGACAGGGGGGCTCCGGGGAGCTGTTTTTT. Protein product: CASSRRQGGSGELFF. The chain recombines TRBV6-5 with TRBJ2-2, with 9 bases matching TRBD1. The CDR3 is 15 amino acids. The trim removed 6 bases at V and 6 bases at J, leaving 8 bases unmatched. Germline V CDR1 and CDR2: MNHEY, SVGAGI.

This clone was observed a few times. The chain uses TRBV29-1 and TRBJ1-4, with D unclear. Trimming removed 4 bases at V and 8 bases at J, with 11 bases between. The CDR3 sequence is 12 residues long. From germline, CDR1 is SQVTM and CDR2 ANQGSEA. CDR3 amino acids: CSVGQEGEKLFF. In nucleotides, the CDR3 is TGCAGCGTTGGGCAGGAAGGCGAAAAACTGTTTTTT.

The rearrangement links TRBV29-1 to TRBJ1-2, with unresolved D. Per the germline V gene, CDR1 is SQVTM and CDR2 is ANQGSEA. The ends were cut back, 4 bases at V and 6 bases at J, with 6 bases in the middle. This CDR3 is 10 amino acids long. The CDR3 nucleotides read TGCAGCGTTGGGCGGGATGGCTACACCTTC. It translates to CSVGRDGYTF.

The rearrangement joins TRBV7-8 to TRBJ2-1; D possibly corresponds to TRBD2 (5 bases). Germline CDR1 is SGHVS and CDR2 is FQNEAQ. Trimming shortened V by 5 bases and J by 5 bases, and 25 bases separated the two germline ends. CDR3 size: 18 residues. CDR3 DNA: TGTGCCAGCAGCGGACGGCTAGCAGAAAACCTCGCTAACAATGAGCAGTTCTTC. This translates into CASSGRLAENLANNEQFF.

The chain combines TRBV10-3 with TRBJ2-7; 8 nucleotides agree with TRBD1. Germline CDR1 and CDR2: ENHRY and SYGVKD. With 9 bases clipped from V and 0 bases from J, the junction kept 4 bases outside the gene matches. The CDR3 sequence is 13 residues long. The CDR3 nucleotides read TGTGCCATGGGGGACAGGTTCTCCTACGAGCAGTACTTC. This encodes CAMGDRFSYEQYF.

This clone turned up a few times. The chain employs TRBV4-3 and TRBJ1-4; 7 bases fit TRBD1. V dropped 0 bases and J dropped 8; count of bases not matched to a gene: 12. CDR1 is LGHNA, CDR2 YSLEER, per germline. CDR3 length equals 17 residues. The CDR3, as DNA: TGCGCCAGCAGCCAAGATGGAGGGGGACAGTTTAGAGAAAAACTGTTTTTT. Protein: CASSQDGGGQFREKLFF.

J is TRBJ1-5 and V is TRBV2; TRBD1 might be the D (5 bases). V lost 10 bases and J lost 4, with 23 bases in between. From germline, CDR1 is SNHLY and CDR2 FYNNEI. The CDR3 is 16 amino acids. CDR3 sequence reads: CATKGDLGKENQPQHF. The CDR3, as DNA: TGTGCCACGAAAGGGGACTTAGGAAAGGAGAATCAGCCCCAGCATTTT.

The chain carries TRBV6-5 and TRBJ2-2, with D perhaps matching TRBD1 (5 bases). CDR1 is MNHEY, CDR2 SVGAGI, per germline. Between the trimmed V and J ends, which lost 6 bases and 8 bases, there was a span of 13 bases. CDR3 length equals 13 residues. CDR3 nucleotides: TGTGCCAGCAGGCCCAGGGCCTCTGGGGAGCTGTTTTTT. Translation: CASRPRASGELFF.

DNA of the CDR3: TGTGCCAGCAGCAGCATGGAATTGGGCGCTGAAGCTTTCTTT. Its protein product is CASSSMELGAEAFF. The rearrangement links TRBV2 to TRBJ1-1; D call uncertain. Trimming left V 6 bases short and J 6 bases short, with 17 bases between. Germline CDR1 SNHLY, CDR2 FYNNEI. This CDR3 has 14 amino acids.

The chain links TRBV25-1 to TRBJ1-2, with D possibly matching TRBD1 (5 bases). Germline CDR1 is MGHDK and CDR2 is SYGVNS. Between the trimmed V and J ends, which lost 1 base and 4 bases, there was a span of 19 bases. The CDR3 length is 17 residues. The DNA of the CDR3 is TGTGCCAGCAGTGAATCCAGACTAGGGGCCCGGAGCTATGGCTACACCTTC. Translated, it gives CASSESRLGARSYGYTF.

Regarding this clone: A read error may account for a junction end that differs from germline. The V gene is TRBV18, the J gene TRBJ2-7; weak D call: TRBD1 (5 bases). The V gene's germline CDR1 is KGHSH and CDR2 LQKENI. CDR3 length: 13 residues. CDR3 region: CASSPKPGRGQHF. CDR3 sequence (DNA): TGTGCCAGCTCGCCAAAACCGGGCCGAGGACAACACTTC.

The chain is built from TRBV4-2 and TRBJ1-5; D unclear. The germline gives CDR1 LGHNA, CDR2 YNFKEQ. V lost 0 bases, J lost 4 bases, and 13 bases lay in between. This CDR3 has 16 residues. As DNA, the CDR3 is TGTGCCAGCAGCCAAGAGGCAGGTAGAGCAAATCAGCCCCAGCATTTT. Translated, it gives CASSQEAGRANQPQHF.

This sequence joins TRBV9 and TRBJ2-3; D uncertain. Germline CDR1 is SGDLS and CDR2 is YYNGEE. The CDR3 sequence is 14 residues long. V lost 2 bases and J lost 4, with 11 bases in between. The CDR3 nucleotides are TGTGCCAGCAGCGTCGGCGGCCGGGCAGATACGCAGTATTTT. Amino acids: CASSVGGRADTQYF.

CDR3 sequence (DNA): TGTGCCAGCAACCCCGCCCGCGCGAACACCGGGGAGCTGTTTTTT. This sequence encodes CASNPARANTGELFF. The chain combines TRBV7-9 with TRBJ2-2; D gene uncertain. This CDR3 comprises 15 residues. CDR1 and CDR2 from the germline V gene are SEHNR and FQNEAQ (reference sequence). Trimming removed 7 bases at V and 0 bases at J, with 12 bases between.

A note on this clone: At one end the junction does not follow the germline gene, possibly because of a read error. The V and J genes are TRBV5-4 and TRBJ2-5; D perhaps matches TRBD1 (6 bases). From germline, CDR1 is SGHNT and CDR2 YYREEE (reference sequence). The CDR3 runs 12 residues. DNA for the CDR3: TGTGCCAGCAGGTTGGACAGCTTGGCCCAGTACTTC. Translating it yields CASRLDSLAQYF.

V and J are TRBV30 and TRBJ1-2, with D maybe TRBD1 (5 bases). Germline loops: CDR1 GTSNPN, CDR2 SVGIG (reference sequence). The CDR3 is 15 residues long. The V end lost 1 base, the J end lost 4 bases, and 16 bases lay between the germline ends. As DNA, the CDR3 is TGTGCCTGGAGTGGGTCACCCAGAACAGGCTATGGCTACACCTTC. It translates to CAWSGSPRTGYGYTF.

The chain couples TRBV27 to TRBJ2-4; weak D call: TRBD1 (7 bases). CDR1 and CDR2 from the germline V gene are MNHEY and SMNVEV (reference sequence). The CDR3 totals 11 residues. Trimming shortened V by 5 bases and J by 15 bases, and 14 bases separated the two germline ends. The CDR3 region has the DNA TGTGCCAGCAGTACGGGACAGCGGGTGTACTTC. Its protein product is CASSTGQRVYF.

This clone was counted between two and nine times. The chain joins TRBV12-5 to TRBJ1-2; a weak D match, TRBD1 (6 bases). V lost 2 bases to trimming and J lost 0 bases, with 16 bases between them. Germline values: CDR1 LGHNT, CDR2 FRNRAP. The CDR3 has 17 amino acids. This chain's CDR3 is CASGLYGRGPSNYGYTF. In DNA form, the CDR3 reads TGTGCTAGTGGTTTGTACGGCAGGGGACCCTCTAACTATGGCTACACCTTC.

This clone came up a few times. CDR3 amino acids: CASGQGYEQYF. CDR3 in DNA: TGTGCCTCCGGACAGGGCTACGAGCAGTACTTC. The chain combines TRBV30 with TRBJ2-7, with TRBD1 matching 8 bases. CDR3 size: 11 residues. Germline CDR1 is GTSNPN and CDR2 is SVGIG (reference sequence). After removal of 7 bases from V and 3 bases from J, the junction contained 2 bases not matched to a gene.